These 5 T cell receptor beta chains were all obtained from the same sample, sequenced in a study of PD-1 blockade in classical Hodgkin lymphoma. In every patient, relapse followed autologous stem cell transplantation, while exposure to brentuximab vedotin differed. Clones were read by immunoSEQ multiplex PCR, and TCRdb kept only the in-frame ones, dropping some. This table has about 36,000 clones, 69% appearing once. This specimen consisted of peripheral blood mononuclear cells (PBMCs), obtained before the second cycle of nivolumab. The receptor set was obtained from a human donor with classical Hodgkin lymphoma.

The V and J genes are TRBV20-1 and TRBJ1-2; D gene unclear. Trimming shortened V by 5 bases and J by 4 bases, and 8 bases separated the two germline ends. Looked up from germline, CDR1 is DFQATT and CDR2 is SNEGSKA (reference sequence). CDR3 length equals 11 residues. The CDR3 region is CSASEAYGYTF. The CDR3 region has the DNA TGCAGTGCTTCAGAGGCCTATGGCTACACCTTC.

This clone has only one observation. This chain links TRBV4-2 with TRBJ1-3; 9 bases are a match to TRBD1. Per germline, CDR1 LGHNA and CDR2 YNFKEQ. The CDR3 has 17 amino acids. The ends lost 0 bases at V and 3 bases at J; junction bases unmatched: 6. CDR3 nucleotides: TGTGCCAGCAGCCAAGAACCCACAGGGGGCTTTGGAAACACCATATATTTT. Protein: CASSQEPTGGFGNTIYF.

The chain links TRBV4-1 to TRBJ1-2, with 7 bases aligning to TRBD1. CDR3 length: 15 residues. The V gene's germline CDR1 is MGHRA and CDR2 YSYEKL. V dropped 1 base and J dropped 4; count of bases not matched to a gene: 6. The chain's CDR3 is CASSQAPTGAYGYTF. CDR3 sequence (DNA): TGCGCCAGCAGCCAAGCACCAACAGGGGCCTATGGCTACACCTTC.

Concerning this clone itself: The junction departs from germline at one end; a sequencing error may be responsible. The CDR3 region is CASSEFRGIGADTRYF. The CDR3 DNA reads TGTGCCAGCAGTGAATTCCGGGGAATTGGGGCAGATACGCGGTATTTT. The V and J genes are TRBV25-1 and TRBJ2-3; either TRBD1 or TRBD2 may fit D (5 bases each). Per the germline V gene, CDR1 is MGHDK and CDR2 is SYGVNS. This CDR3 has 16 amino acids. Full variable domain (rest looked up from reference TRBV25-1 and TRBJ2-3): EADIYQTPRYLVIGTGKKITLECSQTMGHDKMYWYQQDPGMELHLIHYSYGVNSTEKGDLSSESTVSRIRTEHFPLTLESARPSHTSQYLCASSEFRGIGADTRYFGPGTRLTVL.

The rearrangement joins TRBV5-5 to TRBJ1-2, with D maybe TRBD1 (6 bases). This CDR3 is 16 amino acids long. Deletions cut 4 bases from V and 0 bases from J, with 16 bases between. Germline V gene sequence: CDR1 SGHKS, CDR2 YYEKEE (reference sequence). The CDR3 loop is CASSGTVTGTNYGYTF. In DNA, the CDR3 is TGTGCCAGCAGCGGAACTGTGACAGGCACTAACTATGGCTACACCTTC. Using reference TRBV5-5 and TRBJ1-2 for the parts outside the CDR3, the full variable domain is DAGVTQSPTHLIKTRGQQVTLRCSPISGHKSVSWYQQVLGQGPQFIFQYYEKEERGRGNFPDRFSARQFPNYSSELNVNALLLGDSALYLCASSGTVTGTNYGYTFGSGTRLTVV.